The clone carrying this TCR beta chain has ten or more counts. Its target is not known. As the template, RNA transcripts were used to amplify TCR beta CDR3 regions. Second-round multiplex PCR came after a first-round RT-PCR that employed HTBI primers. TCRdb passed the multiplex PCR reads through MiXCR, listing each CDR3 protein once. The top ten hold roughly 39% of the sample, which has hundreds of thousands of distinct CDR3 sequences, roughly 21% seen once. The data were taken from a study of Graves' ophthalmopathy and Graves' hyperthyroidism. Germline V gene sequence: CDR1 LGHNT, CDR2 FRNRAP. The CDR3 covers 18 residues. V lost 0 bases and J 4 bases, leaving 19 bases between the germline ends. Moderate-to-severe activity, CAS at least 3, NOSPECS at least 4 and duration under 3 months characterized donors with ophthalmopathy. The PBMCs had their origin in approximately 10 ml of fresh peripheral blood.

Overall study findings and caveats: Ophthalmopathy progression was predicted by the model at less than 71% sensitivity and roughly 72% specificity. The authors also found most expanded thyroid clonotypes above 0.001 frequency in blood.

The TCR comes from a woman in her 50s with Graves' ophthalmopathy. The sequenced sample was peripheral blood. This rearrangement joins TRBV12-5 to TRBJ1-5; the D is unclear. The CDR3: CASGLVRLVIARNQPQHF. The CDR3 DNA sequence: TGTGCTAGTGGTTTGGTACGGTTGGTAATAGCCAGAAATCAGCCCCAGCATTTT.